Given below is one T cell receptor beta chain in context. Its antigen is unidentified. TCRdb itself ran the reads through MiXCR, one entry per CDR3 protein. This sample has 600,000 to 700,000 distinct CDR3 sequences; approximately 33% occur once, and the top ten carry 18%. This record comes from a study of T cell repertoires in cytomegalovirus infection. Study-wide background: TCR beta signatures that were public indicated CMV infection and matching HLA type.

The CDR3 runs 17 residues. Trimming left V 2 bases short and J 0 bases short, with 15 bases between. CDR1 is SGHRS and CDR2 is YFSETQ in the germline V gene. Study-wide results and limits: CMV carriers with the relevant HLA were identified by cumulative public TCR beta family frequency. Dominating the ex vivo response were HLA-C-restricted CMV-specific TCR beta clonotypes.

The sequences come from cultured PBMCs, collected from culture after CMV antigen stimulation. The V and J genes are TRBV5-1 and TRBJ1-3; D is ambiguous. The source is a human donor in good health (CMV status not recorded). Some clones in this sample may be carry-over from other donors' samples. CDR3 sequence (DNA): TGCGCCAGCAGCTTTGTAGTGACGATCATCTCTGGAAACACCATATATTTT. Protein sequence: CASSFVVTIISGNTIYF.